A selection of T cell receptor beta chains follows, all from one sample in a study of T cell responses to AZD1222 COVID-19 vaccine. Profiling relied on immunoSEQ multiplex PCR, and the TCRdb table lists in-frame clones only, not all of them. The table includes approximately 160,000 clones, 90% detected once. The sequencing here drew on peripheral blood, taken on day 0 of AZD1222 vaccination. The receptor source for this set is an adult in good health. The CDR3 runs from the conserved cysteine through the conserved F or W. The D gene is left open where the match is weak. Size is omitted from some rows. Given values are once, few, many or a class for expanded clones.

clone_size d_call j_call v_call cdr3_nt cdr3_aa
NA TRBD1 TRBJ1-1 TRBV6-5 TGTGCCACAGGGGGCGTCGGGACTGAAGCTTTCTTT CATGGVGTEAFF
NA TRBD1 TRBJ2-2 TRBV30 TGTGCCTGGAGTGTAGCAGGGGGAATTGCCACCGGGGAGCTGTTTTTT CAWSVAGGIATGELFF
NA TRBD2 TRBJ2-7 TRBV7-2 TGTGCCAGCAGCTACCGGACTAGCGGAACCTACGAGCAGTACTTC CASSYRTSGTYEQYF
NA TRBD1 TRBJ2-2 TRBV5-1 TGCGCCAGCAGCTTGGAAAACAGGGGGGCTACCTTTACCGGGGAGCTGTTTTTT CASSLENRGATFTGELFF
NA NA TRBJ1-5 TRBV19 TGTGCCAGTAGCACGGGGAAACGGGCCAATCAGCCCCAGCATTTT CASSTGKRANQPQHF
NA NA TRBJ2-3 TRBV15 TGTGCCACCAGCAGAGTTGGCGCAACCGATACGCAGTATTTT CATSRVGATDTQYF
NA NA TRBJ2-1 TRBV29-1 TGCAGCGTTGTTGAAGGGAGCCCCTACAATGAGCAGTTCTTC CSVVEGSPYNEQFF
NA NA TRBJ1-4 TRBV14 TGTGCCAGCAGCCCACTCCCAGGCAGGCAAGAAAAACTGTTTTTT CASSPLPGRQEKLFF
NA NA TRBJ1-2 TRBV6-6 TGTGCCAGCGCGGCAAGGGGGACCTATGGCTACACCTTC CASAARGTYGYTF
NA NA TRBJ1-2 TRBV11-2 TGTGCCAGCAGCCACGAAGGGGCCGCGACACATGGCTACACCTTC CASSHEGAATHGYTF
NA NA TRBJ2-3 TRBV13 TGTGCCAGCAGCTTCGGTGGCACAGATACGCAGTATTTT CASSFGGTDTQYF
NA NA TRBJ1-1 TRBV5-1 TGCGCCAGCAGCTTGTTCAGGGGGAACACTGAAGCTTTCTTT CASSLFRGNTEAFF
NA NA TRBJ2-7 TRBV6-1 TGTGCCAGCAGTGACAGTTCCTACGAGCAGTACTTC CASSDSSYEQYF
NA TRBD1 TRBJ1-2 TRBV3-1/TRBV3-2 TGTGCCAGCAGCCAAGTATGGGACAGGGGGCGCGGCTACACCTTC CASSQVWDRGRGYTF
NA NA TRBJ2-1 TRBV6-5 TGTGCCAGCAGTTACCCCGGGCTAGCTTCTAAAGAGCAGTTCTTC CASSYPGLASKEQFF
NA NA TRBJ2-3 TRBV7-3 TGTGCCAGCAGCTTAGTAGGCGGGGCCAACACAGATACGCAGTATTTT CASSLVGGANTDTQYF
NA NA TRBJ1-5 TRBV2 TGTGCCAGCAGTGACGTACAGGGCATCAATCAGCCCCAGCATTTT CASSDVQGINQPQHF
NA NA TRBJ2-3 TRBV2 TGTGCCAGCCTGCGGGACGGCGGCTTCACAGATACGCAGTATTTT CASLRDGGFTDTQYF
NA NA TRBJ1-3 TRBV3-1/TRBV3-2 TGTGCCAGCAGCCAAAAAGGGACTGGAAACACCATATATTTT CASSQKGTGNTIYF
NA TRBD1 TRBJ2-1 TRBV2 TGTGCCAGCAGTGAAGATGAGGACAGGGGGACTTCCTACAATGAGCAGTTCTTC CASSEDEDRGTSYNEQFF
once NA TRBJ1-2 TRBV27 TGTGCCAGCAGTGAAGGAAGGGGCTACACCTTC CASSEGRGYTF
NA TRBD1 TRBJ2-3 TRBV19 TGTGCCAGTAGTATGGGACAGGTACCAGATACGCAGTATTTT CASSMGQVPDTQYF
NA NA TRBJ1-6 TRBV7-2 TGTGCCAGCAGCTTAGGGGGGCGAGGGTACAATTCACCCCTCCACTTT CASSLGGRGYNSPLHF
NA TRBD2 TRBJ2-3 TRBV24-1 TGTGCCACCAGTGACTCACTAGCGGGGGGAACAGATACGCAGTATTTT CATSDSLAGGTDTQYF
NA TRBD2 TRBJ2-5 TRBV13 TGTGCCAGCAGTTTAGCGGGCCCCCAAGAGACCCAGTACTTC CASSLAGPQETQYF
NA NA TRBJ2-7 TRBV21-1 TGTGCCAGCAGCATGGCGAGCTCCTACGAGCAGTACTTC CASSMASSYEQYF